The source of this T cell receptor (beta chain) is a study of blood T cell repertoires in COVID-19. In the study overall: Spain, Italy and the United States supplied samples that represented acute and convalescent COVID-19.

Repertoires were generated with immunoSEQ multiplex PCR, while TCRdb's copy carries only in-frame clones and drops some. The repertoire holds roughly 220,000 clones, with around 82% as singletons. Those enrolled, adults aged 18 to 89 years, came from around 25 US areas. The V gene's germline CDR1 is SGHDN and CDR2 FVKESK. Between the trimmed V and J ends, which lost 4 bases and 6 bases, there was a span of 19 bases. The CDR3 sequence is 15 residues long. The chain combines TRBV14 with TRBJ2-7; D might be TRBD2 (5 bases). Sequenced sample: PBMCs or T cells enriched from blood (not recorded which). The sequence derives from a man under 40 with acute COVID-19. The CDR3 DNA reads TGTGCCAGCAGCCCGAACTCCGGGATTCAAAGCGAGCAGTACTTC. It is translated as CASSPNSGIQSEQYF.